Listed below are T cell receptor beta chains from one sample, sequenced in a study of technical replicates of blood from a handful of donors. TCRdb's copy holds only in-frame clones and misses some; the assay was immunoSEQ multiplex PCR. This table holds 55,000 to 85,000 clones, 95% to 97% found once. Material: T cells isolated from PBMCs. The source is a human donor in good health. CDR3s include the opening cysteine and the closing phenylalanine or tryptophan. The D gene is left open where the match is weak. Not every row has a clone size; where given, it reads once, few, many or a size class.

size: .; length: 15; J: TRBJ1-4; V: TRBV4-1; D: TRBD1; CDR3: CASTDPEGGWEKLFF; DNA: TGCGCCAGCACCGACCCGGAAGGGGGCTGGGAAAAACTGTTTTTT
size: .; length: 15; J: TRBJ2-7; V: TRBV4-2; D: TRBD1; CDR3: CASSQAGTVPYEQYF; DNA: TGTGCCAGCAGCCAAGCGGGGACAGTCCCCTACGAGCAGTACTTC
size: .; length: 15; J: TRBJ1-4; V: TRBV27; D: .; CDR3: CASGDYRETNEKLFF; DNA: TGTGCCAGCGGGGACTACAGGGAGACTAATGAAAAACTGTTTTTT
size: .; length: 15; J: TRBJ2-1; V: TRBV5-8; D: TRBD2; CDR3: CASSLSSGRAREQFF; DNA: TGTGCCAGCAGCTTAAGTAGCGGGAGGGCCAGGGAGCAGTTCTTC
size: .; length: 16; J: TRBJ2-3; V: TRBV7-9; D: TRBD2; CDR3: CASSGKREGPADTQYF; DNA: TGTGCCAGCAGCGGAAAGCGGGAGGGCCCCGCAGATACGCAGTATTTT
size: .; length: 13; J: TRBJ2-2; V: TRBV25-1; D: .; CDR3: CASKWGGTGELFF; DNA: TGTGCCAGCAAATGGGGCGGCACCGGGGAGCTGTTTTTT
size: once; length: 15; J: TRBJ2-7; V: TRBV11-3; D: TRBD1; CDR3: CASNSTEDRPYEQYF; DNA: TGTGCCAGCAACTCTACCGAGGACAGGCCATACGAGCAGTACTTC
size: .; length: 14; J: TRBJ1-2; V: TRBV6-5; D: TRBD1; CDR3: CASSRGRGNYGYTF; DNA: TGTGCCAGCAGTCGGGGCAGGGGGAACTATGGCTACACCTTC
size: .; length: 14; J: TRBJ2-1; V: TRBV14; D: .; CDR3: CASSQGYTYNEQFF; DNA: TGTGCCAGCAGCCAAGGTTATACCTACAATGAGCAGTTCTTC
size: .; length: 12; J: TRBJ1-3; V: TRBV29-1; D: .; CDR3: CSVLVSGNTIYF; DNA: TGCAGCGTTTTAGTCTCTGGAAACACCATATATTTT
size: .; length: 12; J: TRBJ2-7; V: TRBV28; D: .; CDR3: CASSLPNYEQYF; DNA: TGTGCCAGCAGTTTGCCTAACTACGAGCAGTACTTC
size: once; length: 15; J: TRBJ2-4; V: TRBV10-1; D: TRBD2; CDR3: CASPSGRSTKNIQYF; DNA: TGCGCCAGTCCTAGCGGGAGGAGCACCAAAAACATTCAGTACTTC
size: .; length: 14; J: TRBJ1-5; V: TRBV7-6; D: .; CDR3: CASSLEGLTLPQHF; DNA: TGTGCCAGCAGCTTAGAGGGACTAACCCTACCCCAGCATTTT
size: .; length: 13; J: TRBJ2-7; V: TRBV5-8; D: .; CDR3: CASSLEQLYEQYF; DNA: TGTGCCAGCAGCTTGGAACAACTATACGAGCAGTACTTC
size: .; length: 13; J: TRBJ1-1; V: TRBV30; D: .; CDR3: CAWLGVPNTEAFF; DNA: TGTGCCTGGTTAGGGGTTCCGAACACTGAAGCTTTCTTT
size: .; length: 12; J: TRBJ2-7; V: TRBV2; D: TRBD1; CDR3: CASSEGQGEQYF; DNA: TGTGCCAGCAGTGAAGGACAGGGGGAGCAGTACTTC
size: .; length: 14; J: TRBJ2-5; V: TRBV29-1; D: .; CDR3: CSVERAGIQETQYF; DNA: TGCAGCGTTGAAAGGGCGGGGATCCAAGAGACCCAGTACTTC
size: .; length: 14; J: TRBJ1-5; V: TRBV27; D: .; CDR3: CASSLKGPHQPQHF; DNA: TGTGCCAGCAGTTTAAAGGGGCCCCATCAGCCCCAGCATTTT
size: .; length: 14; J: TRBJ2-1; V: TRBV30; D: .; CDR3: CALKGDNSYNEQFF; DNA: TGTGCTCTCAAGGGGGACAACTCCTACAATGAGCAGTTCTTC
size: .; length: 15; J: TRBJ2-2; V: TRBV10-3; D: TRBD1; CDR3: CAISPGQGNTGELFF; DNA: TGTGCCATCAGTCCGGGACAGGGGAACACCGGGGAGCTGTTTTTT
size: .; length: 16; J: TRBJ1-1; V: TRBV5-6; D: TRBD1; CDR3: CASSQQGTIMNTEAFF; DNA: TGTGCCAGCAGCCAACAGGGGACCATCATGAACACTGAAGCTTTCTTT
size: .; length: 14; J: TRBJ2-7; V: TRBV13; D: TRBD2; CDR3: CASSWGGSSYEQYF; DNA: TGTGCCAGCAGTTGGGGGGGAAGCTCCTACGAGCAGTACTTC